Presented here are 23 T cell receptor beta chains from one specimen sequenced in a study of T cell responses to AZD1222 COVID-19 vaccine. Clones were read by immunoSEQ multiplex PCR, and TCRdb kept only the in-frame ones, dropping some. Of tens of thousands of clones listed, roughly 90% are singletons. The source was peripheral blood, collected 28 days after the second AZD1222 dose. These receptors all stem from an adult who received the AZD1222 COVID-19 vaccine.

The rearrangement joins TRBV29-1 to TRBJ2-3; tentatively, D is TRBD1 (6 bases). CDR1 and CDR2 (germline): SQVTM, ANQGSEA. CDR3 length: 13 amino acids. V was shortened by 8 bases and J by 5 bases, with 17 bases between the two germline ends. CDR3 amino acids: CSFLDRFEDTQYF. The CDR3 nucleotides read TGCAGCTTCCTCGACAGGTTCGAAGATACGCAGTATTTT.

This clone appeared once. V gene TRBV28 combines with J gene TRBJ1-2, with unresolved D. The CDR3 runs 15 residues. Germline CDR1 and CDR2: MDHEN and SYDVKM. Trimming removed 5 bases at V and 4 bases at J, with 17 bases between. CDR3 sequence: CASSTHTTPPYGYTF. The CDR3 nucleotides are TGTGCCAGCAGTACCCACACGACCCCACCCTATGGCTACACCTTC.

V gene TRBV2 combines with J gene TRBJ1-2; 8 bases align to TRBD1. There are 12 residues in the CDR3. The germline V gene has CDR1 SNHLY and CDR2 FYNNEI. V lost 6 bases to trimming and J lost 6 bases; unmatched junction nucleotides: 3. CDR3 coding DNA: TGTGCCAGCAGCCAGACAGGGGATGGCTACACCTTC. Amino acid sequence: CASSQTGDGYTF.

This chain links TRBV4-2 with TRBJ2-7, with 8 bases lining up with TRBD2. Per the germline V gene, CDR1 is LGHNA and CDR2 is YNFKEQ. The J segment lost 1 base and the V segment lost 2 bases, leaving 4 bases of the junction unmatched. The CDR3 covers 15 residues. CDR3 loop: CASSQQSGSSYEQYF. In DNA, the CDR3 is TGTGCCAGCAGCCAACAAAGCGGGAGTTCCTACGAGCAGTACTTC.

V gene TRBV6-5 combines with J gene TRBJ2-1; TRBD1 aligns across 7 bases. V dropped 11 bases and J dropped 5; count of bases not matched to a gene: 9. Germline lookup yields CDR1 MNHEY and CDR2 SVGAGI. The CDR3 loop spans 13 amino acids. This CDR3 reads CAGETGYHNEQFF. The DNA for the CDR3 is TGTGCCGGGGAGACAGGGTATCACAATGAGCAGTTCTTC.

This clone was detected only once. DNA of the CDR3: TGTGCCAGCAGTCGGGAGGTGGCCGAGACCCAGTACTTC. It is translated as CASSREVAETQYF. The gene calls are TRBV28 and TRBJ2-5, with TRBD2 matching 7 bases. J lost 5 bases, V lost 5 bases, and 5 bases had no gene match. Germline CDR1 MDHEN, CDR2 SYDVKM. The CDR3 is made up of 13 amino acids.

The chain combines TRBV18 with TRBJ1-3; D call uncertain. This CDR3 has 16 amino acids. The germline V gene encodes CDR1 KGHSH and CDR2 LQKENI. Between the trimmed V and J ends, which lost 9 bases and 0 bases, there was a span of 18 bases. Here the CDR3 reads CASASEVFNSGNTIYF. For the CDR3, the DNA is TGTGCCAGTGCATCCGAGGTTTTCAACTCTGGAAACACCATATATTTT.

The chain employs TRBV6-6 and TRBJ2-7, with 10 bases matching TRBD2. CDR3 length: 16 amino acids. J gave up 0 bases and V 6 bases, and 8 bases lay outside the gene matches. The germline V gene has CDR1 MNHNY and CDR2 SVGAGI (reference sequence). The CDR3 protein is CASSRGLADSSYEQYF. Written as DNA, the CDR3 is TGTGCCAGCAGCCGCGGACTAGCGGACAGCTCCTACGAGCAGTACTTC.

The V and J genes are TRBV4-2 and TRBJ2-3, with D perhaps matching TRBD1 (6 bases). This CDR3 is 15 amino acids long. Germline assignment: CDR1 LGHNA and CDR2 YNFKEQ. V lost 1 base to trimming and J lost 2 bases, with 10 bases between them. In nucleotides, the CDR3 is TGTGCCAGCAGCCAAGCGCAGGGGTCCACAGATACGCAGTATTTT. Protein: CASSQAQGSTDTQYF.

The V gene is TRBV5-6, the J gene TRBJ2-1, with 13 bases fitting TRBD2. Trimming took 4 bases from V and 4 from J; bases not matched to a gene: 2. This CDR3 comprises 15 residues. The germline V gene encodes CDR1 SGHDT and CDR2 YYEEEE. CDR3 sequence reads: CASSVGLAGYNEQFF. CDR3 in DNA: TGTGCCAGCAGCGTGGGACTAGCGGGGTACAATGAGCAGTTCTTC.

Only a few counts were recorded for this clone. The J gene is TRBJ2-2, the V gene TRBV7-2, with D hard to call. The length of the CDR3 is 14 residues. Trimming removed 6 bases at V and 1 base at J, with 9 bases between. CDR1 and CDR2 (germline): SGHTA, FQGNSA. The CDR3 DNA is TGTGCCAGCAGTTTTCGCGGGAACACCGGGGAGCTGTTTTTT. Translation gives CASSFRGNTGELFF.

The chain carries TRBV12-3 or TRBV12-4 and TRBJ2-2; 7 bases are a match to TRBD2. V lost 8 bases to trimming and J lost 1 base; unmatched junction nucleotides: 1. This CDR3 spans 13 amino acids. Here the CDR3 DNA reads TGTGCCAGCGCTAGCGGGAACACCGGGGAGCTGTTTTTT. This translates into CASASGNTGELFF.

The chain has TRBV4-2 and TRBJ2-7; TRBD1 agrees at 9 bases. The CDR3 length is 15 residues. Germline loops: CDR1 LGHNA, CDR2 YNFKEQ. V gave up 3 bases and J gave up 6 bases; unmatched junction bases: 9. CDR3 residues: CASSHGGTGFLEQYF. DNA for the CDR3: TGTGCCAGCAGCCATGGGGGGACAGGGTTTCTCGAGCAGTACTTC.

This clone was seen only once. This sequence joins TRBV9 and TRBJ1-4; D unclear. The CDR3 spans 13 residues. CDR1 is SGDLS and CDR2 is YYNGEE in the germline V gene. Trimming shortened V by 0 bases and J by 11 bases, and 11 bases separated the two germline ends. The CDR3 loop reads CASSVGVGHKLFF. In DNA, the CDR3 is TGTGCCAGCAGCGTAGGGGTTGGGCACAAACTGTTTTTT. The full variable domain, with the rest looked up from reference TRBV9 and TRBJ1-4, is DSGVTQTPKHLITATGQRVTLRCSPRSGDLSVYWYQQSLDQGLQFLIQYYNGEERAKGNILERFSAQQFPDLHSELNLSSLELGDSALYFCASSVGVGHKLFFGSGTQLSVL.

V gene TRBV15 combines with J gene TRBJ2-5; 7 nucleotides align to TRBD1. V lost 3 bases, J lost 4 bases, and 5 bases stayed unmatched. Germline CDR1 LNHNV, CDR2 YYDKDF (reference sequence). CDR3 length: 14 amino acids. Here the CDR3 DNA reads TGTGCCACCAGCAGGGGGGACAGAAGAGAGACCCAGTACTTC. Translation gives CATSRGDRRETQYF.

The V call is TRBV6-6, the J call TRBJ2-7, with 9 bases matching TRBD2. CDR3 length: 15 residues. Germline assignment: CDR1 MNHNY and CDR2 SVGAGI (reference sequence). The trim removed 4 bases at V and 4 bases at J, leaving 8 bases unmatched. CDR3 sequence (DNA): TGTGCCAGCAGTTCCGTAGCGGGAGTAGGGTACGAGCAGTACTTC. This codes for CASSSVAGVGYEQYF.

The chain employs TRBV28 and TRBJ2-3, with D possibly TRBD2 on 7 matching bases. From germline, CDR1 is MDHEN and CDR2 SYDVKM. V lost 3 bases and J 6 bases, leaving 16 bases between the germline ends. The CDR3 totals 15 residues. CDR3: CASSLGLKGGDTQYF. The DNA of the CDR3 is TGTGCCAGCAGTTTGGGACTAAAGGGGGGGGATACGCAGTATTTT.

V and J are TRBV7-2 and TRBJ2-7, with a weak D call TRBD2 (5 bases). The CDR3 extends over 13 amino acids. V was trimmed by 6 bases and J by 0 bases, leaving 9 bases between them. Germline V gives CDR1 SGHTA, CDR2 FQGNSA. The CDR3 DNA reads as TGTGCCAGCAGGTGGACTTTCTCCTACGAGCAGTACTTC. Residues: CASRWTFSYEQYF.

The chain joins TRBV19 to TRBJ2-5; D is possibly TRBD2 (5 bases). The CDR3 consists of 14 residues. Germline-derived CDR1 and CDR2 are LNHDA and SQIVND (reference sequence). Trimming removed 1 base at V and 1 base at J, with 7 bases between. The CDR3 nucleotides are TGTGCCAGTAGTATAGCAGCGGTCCAAGAGACCCAGTACTTC. This encodes CASSIAAVQETQYF. Looking up the rest from reference TRBV19 and TRBJ2-5 gives the full variable domain: DGGITQSPKYLFRKEGQNVTLSCEQNLNHDAMYWYRQDPGQGLRLIYYSQIVNDFQKGDIAEGYSVSREKKESFPLTVTSAQKNPTAFYLCASSIAAVQETQYFGPGTRLLVL.

The chain couples TRBV3-1 (or the pseudogene TRBV3-2) to TRBJ2-1, with D maybe TRBD1 (5 bases). V lost 5 bases and J 9 bases, leaving 11 bases between the germline ends. The CDR3 covers 12 residues. Germline CDR1 is LGHDT and CDR2 is YNNKEL (reference sequence). The CDR3 DNA reads TGTGCCAGCAGCGTGACAGATAGTGAGCAGTTCTTC. Translation: CASSVTDSEQFF.

The CDR3 sequence is CASSPGVTQYF. As DNA, the CDR3 is TGTGCCAGCAGCCCTGGGGTTACGCAGTATTTT. The V gene is TRBV12-3 or TRBV12-4, the J gene TRBJ2-3; D gene ambiguous. This CDR3 spans 11 amino acids. V lost 6 bases, J lost 8 bases, and 9 bases lay in between.

This chain connects TRBV6-6 to TRBJ2-1; a weak D match, TRBD1 (5 bases). Trimming removed 6 bases at V and 6 bases at J, with 18 bases between. CDR3 length: 15 residues. Germline CDR1 reads MNHNY; CDR2 reads SVGAGI (reference sequence). The CDR3 region has the DNA TGTGCCAGCAGCTCACCTCAGGGTCTCGGCAATGAGCAGTTCTTC. Its translation is CASSSPQGLGNEQFF.

This clone was found once. This sequence joins TRBV5-4 and TRBJ2-1; TRBD1 matches at 7 bases. Per the germline V gene, CDR1 is SGHNT and CDR2 is YYREEE (reference sequence). This CDR3 spans 15 amino acids. V lost 5 bases, J lost 0 bases, and 5 bases stayed unmatched. The chain's CDR3 is CASRHDRASYNEQFF. The CDR3 bases are TGTGCCAGCAGGCACGACAGGGCCTCCTACAATGAGCAGTTCTTC.